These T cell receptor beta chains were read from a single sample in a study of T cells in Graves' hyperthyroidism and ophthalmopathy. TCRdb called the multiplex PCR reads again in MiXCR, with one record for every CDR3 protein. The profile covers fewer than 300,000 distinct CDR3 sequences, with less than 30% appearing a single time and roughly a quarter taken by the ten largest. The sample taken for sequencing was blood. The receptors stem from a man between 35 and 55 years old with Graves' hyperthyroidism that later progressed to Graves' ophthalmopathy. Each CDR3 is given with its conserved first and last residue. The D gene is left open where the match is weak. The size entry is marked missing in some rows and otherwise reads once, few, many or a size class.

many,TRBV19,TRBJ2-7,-,CASSIVGGARSYEQYF,TGTGCCAGTAGTATTGTTGGCGGGGCACGTAGCTACGAGCAGTACTTC
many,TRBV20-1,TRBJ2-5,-,CSAAGIQRGIRETQYF,TGCAGTGCTGCCGGGATTCAGCGAGGTATTAGAGAGACCCAGTACTTC
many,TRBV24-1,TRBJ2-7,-,CATSDLPGRRPLYVQYF,TGTGCCACCAGTGATTTGCCCGGCAGGCGTCCGCTCTACGTGCAGTACTTC
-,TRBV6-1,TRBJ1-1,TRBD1,CASSPTGGSTEAFF,TGTGCCAGCAGTCCTACAGGGGGCTCGACTGAAGCTTTCTTT
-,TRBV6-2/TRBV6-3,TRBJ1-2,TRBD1,CASIGTGTLNYGYTF,TGTGCCAGCATCGGGACAGGCACTCTTAACTATGGCTACACCTTC
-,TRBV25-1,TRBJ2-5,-,CASSENQGVRETQYF,TGTGCCAGCAGTGAGAATCAGGGCGTGAGGGAGACCCAGTACTTC
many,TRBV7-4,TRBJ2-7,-,CASSQQSAGQPYEQYF,TGTGCCAGCAGCCAACAGTCAGCGGGACAACCCTACGAGCAGTACTTC
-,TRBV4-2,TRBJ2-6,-,CASGLYTSSSSGANVLTF,TGTGCCAGCGGCCTATACACCTCCTCCAGCTCTGGGGCCAACGTCCTGACTTTC
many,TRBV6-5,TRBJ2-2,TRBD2,CASSYFGTSPGELFF,TGTGCCAGCAGTTATTTCGGGACTAGCCCTGGGGAGCTGTTTTTT
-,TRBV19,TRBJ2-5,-,CASSIQHIETQYF,TGTGCCAGTAGTATCCAGCACATAGAGACCCAGTACTTC
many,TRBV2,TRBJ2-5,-,CASPKGDGETQYF,TGTGCCAGCCCCAAAGGGGACGGTGAGACCCAGTACTTC
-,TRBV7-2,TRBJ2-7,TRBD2,CASSLGVTGGSYEQYF,TGTGCCAGCAGCTTAGGCGTAACGGGAGGCTCCTACGAGCAGTACTTC
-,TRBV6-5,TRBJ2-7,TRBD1,CASSYSGTGYGEQYF,TGTGCCAGCAGTTACTCTGGGACAGGGTATGGCGAGCAGTACTTC
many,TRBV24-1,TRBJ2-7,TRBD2,CATSDRRESYEQYF,TGTGCCACCAGTGATCGGCGGGAGTCATACGAGCAGTACTTC
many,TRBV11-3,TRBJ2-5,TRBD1,CASSGGDRGSQETQYF,TGTGCCAGCAGCGGAGGGGACAGGGGTAGCCAAGAGACCCAGTACTTC
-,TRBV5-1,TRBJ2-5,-,CASSLGMPRQETQYF,TGCGCCAGCAGCCTAGGAATGCCTCGACAAGAGACCCAGTACTTC
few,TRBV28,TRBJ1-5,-,CASSLWAWRVNQPQHF,TGTGCCAGCAGCCTCTGGGCCTGGAGGGTCAATCAGCCCCAGCATTTT
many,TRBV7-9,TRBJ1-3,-,CASRPNSSGNTIYF,TGTGCCAGCAGACCAAACAGCTCTGGAAACACCATATATTTT
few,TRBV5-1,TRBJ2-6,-,CANSFPRGSGANVLTF,TGCGCCAACAGCTTCCCCCGAGGCTCTGGGGCCAACGTCCTGACTTTC
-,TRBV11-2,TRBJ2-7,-,CASSFSTAPGTTYEQYF,TGTGCCAGCAGCTTTTCGACAGCACCGGGAACCACGTACGAGCAGTACTTC
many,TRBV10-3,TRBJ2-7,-,CAISPGDSGRYEQYF,TGTGCCATCAGTCCCGGGGATAGCGGACGGTACGAGCAGTACTTC
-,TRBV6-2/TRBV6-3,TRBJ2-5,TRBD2,CASSPSGRHQETQYF,TGTGCCAGCAGTCCTAGCGGGAGGCACCAAGAGACCCAGTACTTC
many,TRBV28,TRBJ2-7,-,CASSLPGGASYEQYF,TGTGCCAGCAGTTTACCCGGAGGGGCCTCCTACGAGCAGTACTTC
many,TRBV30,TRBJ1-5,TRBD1,CAWRTGGGGQPQHF,TGTGCCTGGAGGACAGGAGGGGGCGGCCAGCCCCAGCATTTT
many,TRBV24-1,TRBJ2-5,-,CATSNGQGGETQYF,TGTGCCACCAGTAACGGACAGGGAGGGGAGACCCAGTACTTC
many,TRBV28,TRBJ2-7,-,CASYGQTYEQYF,TGTGCCAGCTATGGACAGACTTACGAGCAGTACTTC
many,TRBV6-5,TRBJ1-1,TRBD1,CASAYRGRDTEAFF,TGTGCCAGCGCTTACAGGGGGCGAGACACTGAAGCTTTCTTT
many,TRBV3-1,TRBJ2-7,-,CASSRFRGPYEQYF,TGTGCCAGCAGCCGGTTTCGGGGTCCCTACGAGCAGTACTTC